This T cell receptor beta chain is from a study of T cells in Graves' hyperthyroidism and ophthalmopathy. V lost 1 base, J lost 2 bases, and 9 bases lay in between. There are 15 residues in the CDR3. Germline CDR1 reads MGHRA; CDR2 reads YSYEKL. This clonotype has ten or more counts. Its specificity is not known. Study outcomes and limitations: In the blood, most expanded thyroid clonotypes above 0.001 appeared as well.

Researchers amplified the TCR beta CDR3 regions from RNA transcripts. The TCR CDR3 first-round RT-PCR relied on the HTBI primer set. TCRdb re-called the multiplex PCR reads through MiXCR, storing one row per CDR3 protein. This table has about 420,000 distinct CDR3 sequences, approximately 14% appearing once. This chain connects TRBV4-1 to TRBJ1-5; weak D call: TRBD1 (5 bases). The clonotype comes from a woman younger than 35 with Graves' hyperthyroidism. Material for sequencing was blood. CDR3 sequence: CASSQGGGGNQPQHF. The CDR3 DNA follows: TGCGCCAGCAGCCAAGGGGGAGGGGGCAATCAGCCCCAGCATTTT.